This T cell receptor beta chain was documented in a study of blood T cell repertoires in COVID-19. Turning to the study itself: From the United States, Italy and Spain came samples of acute and convalescent COVID-19. T cells, B-cell-depleted T cells, or PBMCs supplied cDNA or gDNA.

Original processing notes: Reference gene primer amplification gave nucleated cell count estimates. TCRdb's copy holds only in-frame clones and misses some; the assay was immunoSEQ multiplex PCR. That table gives V, J and clone size, and the DNA gave D and trimming. The sample yields 150,000 or so clones, 86% seen once. Trimming removed 0 bases from V and 7 bases from J, with 10 bases in between. CDR1 MGHRA and CDR2 YSYEKL come from the germline V gene. The CDR3 consists of 14 residues. The source is a woman in her sixties or seventies with acute or convalescent COVID-19. Sequencing input: peripheral blood. This chain links TRBV4-1 with TRBJ2-1, with D possibly being TRBD2 (6 bases). The CDR3 DNA is TGCGCCAGCAGCCAAGAGGAGGGTAGGAATGAGCAGTTCTTC. This translates into CASSQEEGRNEQFF.